A single sample is the source of the 26 T cell receptor beta chains below, sequenced in a study of shared clonotypes between healthy human individuals. Repertoires were generated with immunoSEQ multiplex PCR, while TCRdb's copy carries only in-frame clones and drops some. The profile covers a few million clones, with around nine tenths appearing a single time and around 0.14% taken by the ten largest. The sample taken for sequencing was naive CD4+ T cells sorted from blood. Subset specified: CD45RA+ positively selected. Every receptor here comes from a man in his late teens or twenties in good health.

The chain is built from TRBV19 and TRBJ1-2, with 8 bases that match TRBD1. Germline lookup yields CDR1 LNHDA and CDR2 SQIVND (reference sequence). V shed 6 bases and J 7 bases; nucleotides not matched to a gene: 16. The CDR3 totals 16 residues. The CDR3 sequence is CASSPYTPGGGGGYTF. In DNA form, the CDR3 reads TGTGCCAGTAGCCCGTATACGCCAGGGGGCGGTGGTGGCTACACCTTC.

This sequence joins TRBV2 and TRBJ2-2; the D gene is possibly TRBD2 (5 bases). CDR1 and CDR2 (germline): SNHLY, FYNNEI. This CDR3 spans 15 amino acids. V lost 4 bases and J lost 3, with 12 bases in between. As DNA, the CDR3 is TGTGCCAGCAGTGGTCGGGGTCGGGACACCGGGGAGCTGTTTTTT. This gives the protein CASSGRGRDTGELFF.

This chain connects TRBV2 to TRBJ2-2; no reliable D call. Germline V gene sequence: CDR1 SNHLY, CDR2 FYNNEI. The CDR3 length is 13 residues. V lost 3 bases and J 4 bases, leaving 6 bases between the germline ends. CDR3 sequence (DNA): TGTGCCAGCAGTGAGGAAATCACCGGGGAGCTGTTTTTT. Its translation is CASSEEITGELFF.

Only one count was recorded for this clone. The chain's CDR3 is CATGDRTDTQYF. The CDR3 DNA follows: TGTGCAACAGGGGATCGGACAGATACGCAGTATTTT. V usage is TRBV19 and J usage is TRBJ2-3, with 7 bases lining up with TRBD1. This CDR3 has 12 amino acids. The germline V gene has CDR1 LNHDA and CDR2 SQIVND (reference sequence).

This chain connects TRBV9 to TRBJ2-5; 8 positions match TRBD2. This CDR3 region has 14 residues. In germline, CDR1 is SGDLS, CDR2 YYNGEE. With 5 bases clipped from V and 3 bases from J, the junction kept 6 bases outside the gene matches. DNA for the CDR3: TGTGCCAGCAGTCGGGGGGGCCTGGAAGAGACCCAGTACTTC. Amino acids: CASSRGGLEETQYF. The variable domain in full, completed from reference TRBV9 and TRBJ2-5, reads DSGVTQTPKHLITATGQRVTLRCSPRSGDLSVYWYQQSLDQGLQFLIQYYNGEERAKGNILERFSAQQFPDLHSELNLSSLELGDSALYFCASSRGGLEETQYFGPGTRLLVL.

The chain is built from TRBV7-9 and TRBJ1-1; possible D gene TRBD1, 5 bases. Trimming cost V 0 bases and J 3 bases, with 14 bases left between them. This CDR3 contains 16 residues. Germline CDR1 SEHNR, CDR2 FQNEAQ (reference sequence). In nucleotides, the CDR3 is TGTGCCAGCAGCTTAGCCGCGGGACCCGGAGACACTGAAGCTTTCTTT. Residues: CASSLAAGPGDTEAFF.

Turning to this clone: In the same sample, other DNA sequences code for this CDR3. V usage is TRBV7-2 and J usage is TRBJ2-1; D tentatively fits TRBD1 or TRBD2 (5 bases each). The CDR3 covers 12 residues. Per the germline V gene, CDR1 is SGHTA and CDR2 is FQGNSA. V dropped 1 base and J dropped 10 bases, with 8 bases sitting between them. Here the CDR3 DNA reads TGTGCCAGCAGCTTAGGGGGGTCCGAGCAGTTCTTC. Its protein is CASSLGGSEQFF.

V gene TRBV4-3 combines with J gene TRBJ2-4, with D uncertain. The CDR3 length is 15 residues. Trimming removed 0 bases from V and 2 bases from J, with 8 bases in between. Germline V lookup: CDR1 LGHNA, CDR2 YSLEER. The CDR3 coding sequence is TGCGCCAGCAGCCAAGAGCCGGGTTCCAAAAACATTCAGTACTTC. Translation gives CASSQEPGSKNIQYF.

The CDR3 loop is CAWRGETTGELFF. The CDR3 region has the DNA TGTGCCTGGAGAGGGGAGACCACCGGGGAGCTGTTTTTT. The chain links TRBV30 to TRBJ2-2; D possibly uses TRBD1 or TRBD2 (5 bases each). V lost 3 bases and J lost 4, with 9 bases in between. Germline assignment: CDR1 GTSNPN and CDR2 SVGIG (reference sequence). The CDR3 runs 13 residues.

The CDR3 nucleotides read TGTGCCAGCGGACAGGTCTCCATCAACACCGGGGAGCTGTTTTTT. This codes for CASGQVSINTGELFF. The rearrangement links TRBV2 to TRBJ2-2; 7 bases align to TRBD1. After removal of 8 bases from V and 2 bases from J, the junction contained 8 bases not matched to a gene. This CDR3 spans 15 amino acids. Germline V gene lookup returns CDR1 SNHLY and CDR2 FYNNEI.

This sequence joins TRBV7-6 and TRBJ2-3, with 7 nucleotides matching TRBD1. The trim removed 5 bases at V and 3 bases at J, leaving 8 bases unmatched. This CDR3 has 15 residues. CDR1 is SGHVS, CDR2 FNYEAQ, per germline. This chain's CDR3 is CASSARGPYTDTQYF. The CDR3 DNA follows: TGTGCCAGCAGCGCTAGGGGGCCTTATACAGATACGCAGTATTTT.

J is TRBJ1-1 and V is TRBV5-4; D remains ambiguous. The length of the CDR3 is 15 residues. Germline lookup yields CDR1 SGHNT and CDR2 YYREEE (reference sequence). Trimming took 3 bases from V and 1 from J, leaving 13 bases between them. The CDR3 sequence is CASSSLGGRNTEAFF. Written as DNA, the CDR3 is TGTGCCAGCAGCTCCTTGGGCGGTCGGAACACTGAAGCTTTCTTT.

The table lists this clone with a few counts. Additional DNA sequences in this sample encode the identical CDR3. The chain carries TRBV5-1 and TRBJ1-1; D remains ambiguous. V was cut by 0 bases and J by 3 bases, with 6 bases left in between. The CDR3 is made up of 13 amino acids. Germline CDR1 SGHRS, CDR2 YFSETQ. CDR3 nucleotide sequence: TGCGCCAGCAGCTTGGGGGGTGACACTGAAGCTTTCTTT. This encodes CASSLGGDTEAFF.

This sequence joins TRBV11-1 and TRBJ2-6; no clear D. CDR3 length: 15 residues. CDR1 and CDR2 from the germline V gene are SGHAT and FQDESV (reference sequence). The V end lost 5 bases, the J end lost 2 bases, and 10 bases lay between the germline ends. Here the CDR3 DNA reads TGTGCCAGCAGCCAGCCCTCAACTGGGGCCAACGTCCTGACTTTC. Amino acid sequence: CASSQPSTGANVLTF.

This chain uses TRBV7-9 with TRBJ2-7; TRBD1 aligns across 8 bases. Germline CDR1 and CDR2: SEHNR and FQNEAQ (reference sequence). The CDR3 spans 17 residues. V lost 6 bases and J lost 5; bases outside the gene matches: 18. The CDR3 DNA sequence: TGTGCCAGCAGAGCCGGGGCGCTCGACAGGGGTCCCCACGAGCAGTACTTC. Protein: CASRAGALDRGPHEQYF. The full variable domain, with the rest looked up from reference TRBV7-9 and TRBJ2-7, is DTGVSQNPRHKITKRGQNVTFRCDPISEHNRLYWYRQTLGQGPEFLTYFQNEAQLEKSRLLSDRFSAERPKGSFSTLEIQRTEQGDSAMYLCASRAGALDRGPHEQYFGPGTRLTVT.

With regard to this clone: The sample carries other DNA sequences with the same CDR3. The chain couples TRBV6-6 to TRBJ1-2; unclear D gene. CDR1 is MNHNY and CDR2 is SVGAGI in the germline V gene (reference sequence). The V end was cut by 6 bases, the J end by 2 bases, with 10 bases between. This CDR3 is 13 amino acids long. The DNA for the CDR3 is TGTGCCAGCAGCTTCCGGGGAAACTATGGCTACACCTTC. The encoded protein is CASSFRGNYGYTF.

The chain employs TRBV30 and TRBJ1-2, with a possible D match to TRBD1 (6 bases). Trimming stripped 1 base from V and 13 bases from J, with 16 bases between. Germline CDR1 is GTSNPN and CDR2 is SVGIG (reference sequence). CDR3 length equals 12 residues. The CDR3 DNA follows: TGTGCCTGGAGTGCGGATCGGGACACCGGCACCTTC. Translated: CAWSADRDTGTF.

The chain uses TRBV5-1 and TRBJ2-7; 7 bases match TRBD1. The V gene's germline CDR1 is SGHRS and CDR2 YFSETQ. With 1 base clipped from V and 2 bases from J, the junction kept 3 bases outside the gene matches. The CDR3 runs to 14 residues. The CDR3 DNA is TGCGCCAGCAGCTTGACGGGACAGACCTACGAGCAGTACTTC. Translation: CASSLTGQTYEQYF.

This chain joins TRBV27 and TRBJ1-2; TRBD1 matches 9 bases. CDR1 MNHEY and CDR2 SMNVEV come from the germline V gene (reference sequence). V lost 6 bases, J lost 2 bases, and 4 bases stayed unmatched. This CDR3 is 14 amino acids long. Here the CDR3 reads CASRAQGANYGYTF. CDR3 bases: TGTGCCAGCAGGGCACAGGGGGCGAACTATGGCTACACCTTC.

Points on this clone: Sequence at one end of the junction differs from germline and may be a read error. The chain couples TRBV7-2 to TRBJ1-2, with D unclear. Germline loops: CDR1 SGHTA, CDR2 FQGNSA. CDR3 length: 13 amino acids. The CDR3 spells CASSLAYSTPLSF. CDR3 sequence (DNA): TGTGCCAGCAGCTTAGCTTATTCGACCCCCTTGTCCTTC.

This rearrangement joins TRBV9 to TRBJ2-5, with 8 nucleotides matching TRBD2. The germline V gene encodes CDR1 SGDLS and CDR2 YYNGEE. This CDR3 has 15 residues. Losses at the gene ends were 3 bases for V and 2 bases for J; bases not matched to a gene: 6. The CDR3 here is CASSAGLVQQETQYF. CDR3 nucleotides: TGTGCCAGCAGCGCGGGACTAGTACAACAAGAGACCCAGTACTTC. Based on the CDR3 plus reference TRBV9 and TRBJ2-5, the full variable domain is DSGVTQTPKHLITATGQRVTLRCSPRSGDLSVYWYQQSLDQGLQFLIQYYNGEERAKGNILERFSAQQFPDLHSELNLSSLELGDSALYFCASSAGLVQQETQYFGPGTRLLVL.

V gene TRBV4-3 combines with J gene TRBJ2-7; the match to TRBD2 covers 10 bases. V was clipped by 2 bases and J by 1 base; unmatched bases: 5. The CDR3 contains 16 residues. Germline CDR1 is LGHNA and CDR2 is YSLEER. The CDR3 sequence is CASSQSTSGYSYEQYF. CDR3 nucleotides: TGCGCCAGCAGCCAATCGACTAGCGGGTATTCCTACGAGCAGTACTTC.

The J gene is TRBJ1-6, the V gene TRBV28; TRBD1 matches at 12 bases. Germline V gene sequence: CDR1 MDHEN, CDR2 SYDVKM. This CDR3 spans 15 amino acids. J lost 10 bases, V lost 6 bases, and 7 bases had no gene match. DNA for the CDR3: TGTGCCAGCAGCTCACCGGGACAGGGGGCCTCACCCCTCCACTTT. Its protein product is CASSSPGQGASPLHF.

The table lists this clone with a count of one. CDR3 coding DNA: TGTGCCATACGTACAGGGGGCGACGAGCAGTACTTC. Residues: CAIRTGGDEQYF. V gene TRBV10-3 combines with J gene TRBJ2-7; 9 bases map to TRBD1. Per the germline V gene, CDR1 is ENHRY and CDR2 is SYGVKD. The CDR3 is 12 amino acids. V lost 9 bases, J lost 5 bases, and 5 bases stayed unmatched.

This chain links TRBV11-2 with TRBJ1-1; maybe TRBD1 (5 bases). The CDR3 is made up of 16 amino acids. CDR1 and CDR2 (germline): SGHAT, FQNNGV. V lost 1 base to trimming and J lost 2 bases, with 14 bases between them. The CDR3 region is CASSLVFWGLNTEAFF. The CDR3 nucleotides are TGTGCCAGCAGCTTAGTCTTTTGGGGACTCAACACTGAAGCTTTCTTT.

This chain connects TRBV30 to TRBJ2-2; TRBD1 aligns across 7 bases. Unmatched junction bases numbered 10, after V lost 0 bases and J lost 6 bases. The CDR3 length is 16 residues. Germline CDR1 reads GTSNPN; CDR2 reads SVGIG (reference sequence). CDR3 residues: CAWSVSVGTVAGELFF. DNA of the CDR3: TGTGCCTGGAGTGTATCTGTGGGGACAGTAGCCGGGGAGCTGTTTTTT.